This is a list of T cell receptor beta chains from one sample in a study of T-cell memory formation after mild COVID-19. A single record per CDR3 protein comes from TCRdb applying MiXCR to the 5' RACE reads. The sample lists about 400,000 distinct CDR3 sequences; under 20% were seen once. Sequencing was carried out using PBMCs or a T cell subset sorted from them (not recorded which). All receptors come from a man younger than 35 who had mild COVID-19 (a few samples of this study predate the infection). Cell type and time point are not known. CDR3s include the opening cysteine and the closing phenylalanine or tryptophan. D genes are given only for firm matches. Clone size is not always given. Where it is, it says once, few, many or a class for expanded clones.

v_gene	d_gene	abundance	j_gene	CDR3nt	CDR3aa
TRBV19	.	.	TRBJ1-5	TGTGCCAGTAGGGTTTCGGGACAGCCCCAGCATTTT	CASRVSGQPQHF
TRBV18	.	.	TRBJ2-7	TGTGCCAGCTCAGCCCTAGAGTACGAGCAGTACTTC	CASSALEYEQYF
TRBV4-1	TRBD1	few	TRBJ1-3	TGCGCCAGCAGCCTAGAGTCCTACCGGGACAGGGTATCTGGAAACACCATATATTTT	CASSLESYRDRVSGNTIYF
TRBV15	.	many	TRBJ1-5	TGTGCCACCAGCAGAGATCCCAATCAGCCCCAGCATTTT	CATSRDPNQPQHF
TRBV14	.	few	TRBJ2-1	TGTGCCAGCAGCCAAGATCCGGCGGGAGAGCAGTTCTTC	CASSQDPAGEQFF
TRBV12-3/TRBV12-4	.	few	TRBJ1-3	TGTGCCAGCAGTCCGCTACTAGGGCCGGGAAACACCATATATTTT	CASSPLLGPGNTIYF
TRBV7-9	.	few	TRBJ2-3	TGTGCCAGCTCCAGGGGGCTAGCGGGGACTACCCCCACAGATACGCAGTATTTT	CASSRGLAGTTPTDTQYF
TRBV10-1	.	once	TRBJ1-5	TGCGCCAGCAGGCCAGGACTGGATAGCAATCAGCCCCAGCATTTT	CASRPGLDSNQPQHF
TRBV5-1	TRBD2	few	TRBJ2-5	TGCGCCAGCAGCTTGGCCGAGGAGCGGGGGACCCAGTACTTC	CASSLAEERGTQYF
TRBV6-6	.	.	TRBJ1-3	TGTGCCAGCAGTAACCGACAGAGCTACGATGGAAACACCATATATTTT	CASSNRQSYDGNTIYF
TRBV6-5	.	few	TRBJ1-1	TGTGCCAGCAGTTACTCCACTTTGAACACTGAAGCTTTCTTT	CASSYSTLNTEAFF
TRBV20-1	TRBD2	.	TRBJ2-5	TGCAGTGCCAGGACTAGCGGGGGGTTATGGGAGACCCAGTACTTC	CSARTSGGLWETQYF
TRBV6-2/TRBV6-3	.	few	TRBJ1-5	TGTGCCAGCAGTTACTCGAAAAGAGGTGCTCGACAGCCCCAGCATTTT	CASSYSKRGARQPQHF
TRBV6-5	TRBD1	.	TRBJ1-2	TGTGCCAGCAGTCAGCCTCACAGGGGAATTCATGGCTACACCTTC	CASSQPHRGIHGYTF
TRBV5-1	TRBD2	.	TRBJ2-7	TGCGCCAGCAGTTTGGGGACTAGCGAGGGCTACGAGCAGTACTTC	CASSLGTSEGYEQYF
TRBV29-1	TRBD1	.	TRBJ2-1	TGCAGCGCACGAGGAGGGACAGGGAACAATGAGCAGTTCTTC	CSARGGTGNNEQFF
TRBV23-1	.	few	TRBJ2-3	TGCGCCAGCAGTCAAATACACCCGGATACGCAGTATTTT	CASSQIHPDTQYF
TRBV3-1	.	few	TRBJ2-2	TGTGCCAGCAGCCACAGGGGTCGGAACACCGGGGAGCTGTTTTTT	CASSHRGRNTGELFF
TRBV2	.	.	TRBJ2-1	TGTGCCAGCAGTGATGAGTCGGATGAGCAGTTCTTC	CASSDESDEQFF
TRBV18	.	.	TRBJ2-7	TGTGCCAGCTCACCAGGCGGGATACCCTACGAGCAGTACTTC	CASSPGGIPYEQYF
TRBV7-2	TRBD2	many	TRBJ2-7	TGTGCCAGCGGAATAGCGGGGGGTGGCTACGAGCAGTACTTC	CASGIAGGGYEQYF
TRBV2	.	.	TRBJ1-6	TGTGCCAGCAGTGGTGGTAGGGACGACTATAATTCACCCCTCCACTTT	CASSGGRDDYNSPLHF
TRBV9	.	.	TRBJ2-1	TGTGCCAGCAGCAGTGACAGGATATCGCCCATGGGAAATGAGCAGTTCTTC	CASSSDRISPMGNEQFF
TRBV7-2	.	.	TRBJ1-5	TGTGCCAGCAGCTTTTCAGGGCTTCAGCCCCAGCATTTT	CASSFSGLQPQHF
TRBV5-1	TRBD2	many	TRBJ2-3	TGCGCCAGCAGCTTGGAACTAGCGGGGGGCACAGATACGCAGTATTTT	CASSLELAGGTDTQYF
TRBV9	TRBD1	.	TRBJ2-1	TGTGCCAGCAGCTCGCGGACAGGGGGCGGTGAGCAGTTCTTC	CASSSRTGGGEQFF
TRBV20-1	TRBD1	.	TRBJ1-6	TGCAGTGCTAGAGAAGGAAGGGGGCTGCCACCCCTCCACTTT	CSAREGRGLPPLHF
TRBV20-1	TRBD2	.	TRBJ2-3	TGCAGTGCGCAGACTAGCGGGGGGCCTACAGATACGCAGTATTTT	CSAQTSGGPTDTQYF
TRBV4-2	.	few	TRBJ1-6	TGTGCCAGCAGCCAAGGGGATGCGGAGAATTCACCCCTCCACTTT	CASSQGDAENSPLHF
TRBV7-9	.	.	TRBJ2-3	TGTGCCAGCAGCTACCCGAGGTTCGCAGATACGCAGTATTTT	CASSYPRFADTQYF
TRBV12-3/TRBV12-4	TRBD2	few	TRBJ2-7	TGTGCCAGCAGGCTTAGCGGGGCCCCTACCTACGAGCAGTACTTC	CASRLSGAPTYEQYF
TRBV5-5	.	.	TRBJ2-1	TGTGCCAGCAGCCGCGATCGGGGGCGCATGACTTACAATGAGCAGTTCTTC	CASSRDRGRMTYNEQFF
TRBV16	.	.	TRBJ2-3	TGTGCCAGCGGCGAGCAGGGGTCAGGCGATACGCAGTATTTT	CASGEQGSGDTQYF
TRBV15	.	.	TRBJ1-4	TGTGCCACCAGTAGACAGAGACCTGATGGGGAAAAACTGTTTTTT	CATSRQRPDGEKLFF
TRBV5-5	.	few	TRBJ1-2	TGTGCCAGCAGCTGGACAGATGCCTACACCTTC	CASSWTDAYTF
TRBV5-1	.	.	TRBJ2-5	TGCGCCAGCAGCTTCCGGGCCCAGGGGGGAGAGACCCAGTACTTC	CASSFRAQGGETQYF
TRBV5-4	.	few	TRBJ1-2	TGTGCCAGCAGCTTGCCCAGGCAGGGAAACTATGGCTACACCTTC	CASSLPRQGNYGYTF
TRBV7-2	.	.	TRBJ1-2	TGTGCCAGCAGGGGAGTAACTAGATGGGGCTACACCTTC	CASRGVTRWGYTF
TRBV3-1	TRBD1	.	TRBJ2-3	TGTGCCAGAGCGGACAGGGAGGCAGATACGCAGTATTTT	CARADREADTQYF
TRBV10-3	.	.	TRBJ2-1	TGTGCCATCAGTGAGGGGTACAATGAGCAGTTCTTC	CAISEGYNEQFF
TRBV7-2	.	few	TRBJ2-1	TGTGCCAGCAGCTTAAACGGGCTAGACAATGAGCAGTTCTTC	CASSLNGLDNEQFF
TRBV7-8	TRBD1	few	TRBJ2-1	TGTGCCAGCAGCTTGGACAGGGAAATCCACAATGAGCAGTTCTTC	CASSLDREIHNEQFF
TRBV20-1	.	few	TRBJ1-1	TGCAGTGCTAGCCTAACAGGGAGGGGGAACACTGAAGCTTTCTTT	CSASLTGRGNTEAFF
TRBV6-6	.	.	TRBJ1-1	TGTGCCAGCAGTGAACAGGTTTTTCAGGACACTGAAGCTTTCTTT	CASSEQVFQDTEAFF
TRBV11-1	.	few	TRBJ1-1	TGTGCCAGCAGCTGGGGGAGTGTTCGAGGGACTGAAGCTTTCTTT	CASSWGSVRGTEAFF
TRBV25-1	.	.	TRBJ2-1	TGTGCCAGCAGGGGCGTAGAAGGCTCCTACAATGAGCAGTTCTTC	CASRGVEGSYNEQFF
TRBV19	.	.	TRBJ1-2	TGTGCCAGTGAACAGGGATGGTATGGCTACACCTTC	CASEQGWYGYTF
TRBV12-5	TRBD2	few	TRBJ2-1	TGTGCTAGTGGTTTGGTACTAGCGGGGACCCTAAACTCCTACAATGAGCAGTTCTTC	CASGLVLAGTLNSYNEQFF